A single sample gave rise to the 27 T cell receptor beta chains below, sequenced in a study of T cell changes during pregnancy in multiple sclerosis. Sequencing used immunoSEQ multiplex PCR; TCRdb keeps in-frame clones, though not all of them. The sample has fewer than 600 clones; around 69% are singletons. Their target antigens are unknown. The specimen was cultured CD4+ T cells. The receptors stem from a female patient with multiple sclerosis, enrolled in a pregnancy study. Some clones in this sample may be carry-over from other donors' samples.

Relative to its sample, this clone is large. The genes are TRBV21-1 and TRBJ2-3; TRBD2, the table's D call, lacks a check against the DNA. TRBV21-1 is a known pseudogene. This CDR3 spans 18 amino acids. The CDR3 DNA follows: TGTGCCAGCAGCAAAGCGAATGCTTGGCCTAGCGGGAGGGATACGCAGTATTTT. Encoded protein: CASSKANAWPSGRDTQYF.

V usage is TRBV2 and J usage is TRBJ1-1; D is ambiguous. The CDR3 extends over 12 amino acids. V was cut by 4 bases and J by 0 bases, with 3 bases left in between. From germline, CDR1 is SNHLY and CDR2 FYNNEI. CDR3 residues: CASSAMNTEAFF. The CDR3, as DNA: TGTGCCAGCAGTGCTATGAACACTGAAGCTTTCTTT.

The table lists this clone with a few counts. The chain recombines TRBV7-9 with TRBJ1-4, with no clear D. CDR1 and CDR2 from the germline V gene are SEHNR and FQNEAQ (reference sequence). This CDR3 spans 15 amino acids. Trimming removed 1 base at V and 5 bases at J, with 11 bases between. CDR3 DNA sequence: TGTGCCAGCAGCTTAGTGTCAGGCCAAAATGAAAAACTGTTTTTT. It codes for CASSLVSGQNEKLFF.

This clone has more than one count but fewer than ten. This chain connects TRBV6-9 to TRBJ2-7; D is perhaps TRBD1 or TRBD2 (7 bases each). The V end was cut by 3 bases, the J end by 3 bases, with 12 bases between. The CDR3 consists of 14 residues. Germline CDR1 MNHGY, CDR2 SVAAGI. DNA for the CDR3: TGTGCCAGCAGTTACAGGGGGAGGGACTACGAGCAGTACTTC. Its translation: CASSYRGRDYEQYF.

The V gene is TRBV7-2, the J gene TRBJ1-2; no definite D call. V lost 1 base and J lost 4, with 4 bases in between. CDR1 is SGHTA, CDR2 FQGNSA, per germline. The CDR3 runs 12 residues. In DNA form, the CDR3 reads TGTGCCAGCAGCTTAGGCCTCTATGGCTACACCTTC. Its translation: CASSLGLYGYTF.

This rearrangement joins TRBV4-1 to TRBJ2-3; 9 bases agree with TRBD2. This CDR3 region has 17 residues. The V segment lost 4 bases and the J segment 1 base; nucleotides outside the gene matches: 9. Germline-derived CDR1 and CDR2 are MGHRA and YSYEKL. The CDR3 reads CASSRGIAGARTDTQYF. As DNA, the CDR3 is TGCGCCAGCAGCCGCGGGATAGCGGGAGCGCGCACAGATACGCAGTATTTT.

The rearrangement joins TRBV7-2 to TRBJ2-7, with D uncertain. This CDR3 contains 11 residues. The germline gives CDR1 SGHTA, CDR2 FQGNSA. The V and J ends lost 5 bases and 1 base respectively, with 3 bases between them. The CDR3 DNA reads as TGTGCCAGCAGCCCTTCCTACGAGCAGTACTTC. Protein: CASSPSYEQYF.

The chain joins TRBV30 to TRBJ2-2, with D uncertain. The CDR3 runs to 13 residues. Germline CDR1 and CDR2: GTSNPN and SVGIG (reference sequence). Between the trimmed V and J ends, which lost 4 bases and 4 bases, there was a span of 10 bases. DNA for the CDR3: TGTGCCTGGACAGGCAGGCTCACCGGGGAGCTGTTTTTT. It is translated as CAWTGRLTGELFF.

This CDR3 reads CASSSRLAGSQETQYF. CDR3 DNA: TGTGCCAGCAGCTCGCGACTAGCGGGATCACAAGAGACCCAGTACTTC. The chain joins TRBV11-2 to TRBJ2-5; the match to TRBD2 covers 11 bases. Germline CDR1 SGHAT, CDR2 FQNNGV. The J segment lost 2 bases and the V segment lost 4 bases, leaving 6 bases of the junction unmatched. This CDR3 comprises 16 residues.

This clone was detected once. The chain links TRBV11-2 to TRBJ2-7, with 11 positions matching TRBD2. J gave up 6 bases and V 7 bases, and 14 bases lay outside the gene matches. CDR1 is SGHAT, CDR2 FQNNGV, per germline. There are 16 residues in the CDR3. CDR3 amino acids: CASILTPSGRFGEQYF. In nucleotides, the CDR3 is TGTGCCAGCATCCTAACCCCTAGCGGGAGGTTCGGCGAGCAGTACTTC.

This chain uses TRBV30 with TRBJ2-3, with D possibly matching TRBD1 (5 bases). The germline V and J ends were trimmed by 0 bases and 3 bases, with 16 bases remaining between them. CDR1 and CDR2 from the germline V gene are GTSNPN and SVGIG (reference sequence). The CDR3 length is 16 residues. The CDR3 loop reads CAWSVGQGPWTDTQYF. CDR3 bases: TGTGCCTGGAGTGTAGGTCAGGGCCCTTGGACAGATACGCAGTATTTT. Combining the CDR3 with reference TRBV30 and TRBJ2-3 gives the whole variable domain SQTIHQWPATLVQPVGSPLSLECTVEGTSNPNLYWYRQAAGRGLQLLFYSVGIGQISSEVPQNLSASRPQDRQFILSSKKLLLSDSGFYLCAWSVGQGPWTDTQYFGPGTRLTVL.

This chain uses TRBV18 with TRBJ1-3, with D unclear. V lost 0 bases to trimming and J lost 0 bases, with 6 bases between them. The germline V gene has CDR1 KGHSH and CDR2 LQKENI. The CDR3 runs to 15 residues. CDR3 region: CASSPPANSGNTIYF. CDR3 DNA sequence: TGTGCCAGCTCACCACCAGCTAACTCTGGAAACACCATATATTTT.

This clone is large in the sample. This chain connects TRBV6-5 to TRBJ1-2; weak D call: TRBD1 (6 bases). V was clipped by 0 bases and J by 4 bases, with 12 bases between them. In germline, CDR1 is MNHEY, CDR2 SVGAGI. The CDR3 extends over 15 amino acids. Here the CDR3 DNA reads TGTGCCAGCAGTTACTCTGGGGGGCAAGGCTATGGCTACACCTTC. This encodes CASSYSGGQGYGYTF.

The genes are TRBV7-2 and TRBJ2-3; a possible D gene is TRBD2 (6 bases). Trimming stripped 5 bases from V and 6 bases from J, with 12 bases between. CDR3 size: 13 residues. CDR1 is SGHTA and CDR2 is FQGNSA in the germline V gene. CDR3 sequence: CASSTWGEDTQYF. In DNA, the CDR3 is TGTGCCAGCAGCACCTGGGGGGAGGATACGCAGTATTTT.

By share of the sample, this clone is hyperexpanded. The J gene is TRBJ1-1, the V gene TRBV10-1; weak D call: TRBD1 (5 bases). CDR1 and CDR2 (germline): WNHNN, SYGVQD (reference sequence). This CDR3 is 14 amino acids long. Trimming removed 7 bases from V and 0 bases from J, with 12 bases in between. CDR3 sequence reads: CASTRGGMNTEAFF. Written as DNA, the CDR3 is TGCGCCAGCACCCGGGGCGGAATGAACACTGAAGCTTTCTTT.

By share, this clone counts as hyperexpanded. The rearrangement uses TRBV6-5 and TRBJ2-7; D perhaps matches TRBD2 (7 bases). This CDR3 contains 14 residues. Germline V gives CDR1 MNHEY, CDR2 SVGAGI. V shed 2 bases and J shed 3 bases, with 11 bases lying between them. The CDR3 sequence is CASSYRGRDYEQYF. The CDR3 DNA reads TGTGCCAGCAGTTACAGGGGGAGGGACTACGAGCAGTACTTC.

The chain carries TRBV11-2 and TRBJ2-7; 8 bases match TRBD1. The CDR3 sequence is 15 residues long. In germline, CDR1 is SGHAT, CDR2 FQNNGV. V lost 6 bases to trimming and J lost 0 bases; unmatched junction nucleotides: 7. The CDR3 here is CASSYTGTGSYEQYF. CDR3 DNA sequence: TGTGCCAGCAGTTATACGGGGACAGGCTCCTACGAGCAGTACTTC.

The V and J genes are TRBV9 and TRBJ1-1; the D gene is possibly TRBD1 (6 bases). Trimming pared 5 bases from V and 1 base from J, leaving 12 bases between. This CDR3 is 14 amino acids long. Germline lookup yields CDR1 SGDLS and CDR2 YYNGEE. CDR3 protein: CASSRTGSNTEAFF. CDR3 bases: TGTGCCAGCAGTCGTACAGGGTCGAACACTGAAGCTTTCTTT.

The genes are TRBV5-4 and TRBJ1-2; D not certain. Trimming pared 1 base from V and 1 base from J, leaving 11 bases between. The CDR3 has 15 amino acids. Germline CDR1 SGHNT, CDR2 YYREEE (reference sequence). The CDR3 coding sequence is TGTGCCAGCAGCTTGCGAGGCCCCCTTAACTATGGCTACACCTTC. Its protein is CASSLRGPLNYGYTF.

By proportion, this clone is large. One end of the junction is discordant with germline, which a read error may explain. V is TRBV7-7 and J is TRBJ2-5; the match to TRBD1 covers 10 bases. The germline V gene has CDR1 SSHAT and CDR2 FNYEAQ (reference sequence). This CDR3 is built from 15 residues. The CDR3 DNA sequence: TGTGCTAGCAGCCCGGGACAGGGGAGCTACGAGACCCAGTACTTC. Its protein is CASSPGQGSYETQYF.

This chain uses TRBV18 with TRBJ2-7; 12 bases fit TRBD2. V lost 7 bases, J lost 7 bases, and 5 bases stayed unmatched. This CDR3 contains 13 residues. The V gene's germline CDR1 is KGHSH and CDR2 LQKENI. DNA for the CDR3: TGTGCCAGCTTGACTAGCGGGAGAGGGGAGCAGTACTTC. It specifies CASLTSGRGEQYF.

The chain has TRBV7-9 and TRBJ1-5, with D possibly matching TRBD1 (5 bases). The CDR3 loop spans 14 amino acids. CDR1 and CDR2 from the germline V gene are SEHNR and FQNEAQ (reference sequence). The V end lost 3 bases, the J end lost 6 bases, and 12 bases lay between the germline ends. The CDR3, as DNA: TGTGCCAGCAGCTTGGGGCAGGGAGGTCAGCCCCAGCATTTT. Amino acid sequence: CASSLGQGGQPQHF. The full variable domain, its missing parts supplied by reference TRBV7-9 and TRBJ1-5, is DTGVSQNPRHKITKRGQNVTFRCDPISEHNRLYWYRQTLGQGPEFLTYFQNEAQLEKSRLLSDRFSAERPKGSFSTLEIQRTEQGDSAMYLCASSLGQGGQPQHFGDGTRLSIL.

This clone has only one observation. The V and J genes are TRBV2 and TRBJ1-2; 12 bases fit TRBD1. The CDR3 is 14 residues long. V trimming: 8 bases; J trimming: 13 bases; junction bases outside the gene matches: 14. Germline CDR1 SNHLY, CDR2 FYNNEI. CDR3 coding DNA: TGTGCCAGCGGTAACCGGGACAGGGGGCTGTGTTGCACCTTC. It codes for CASGNRDRGLCCTF.

By share, this clone ranks as hyperexpanded. The same CDR3 arises from other DNA sequences in this sample as well. J is TRBJ2-7 and V is TRBV6-1; 12 bases are a match to TRBD2. This CDR3 has 13 residues. V dropped 8 bases and J dropped 7; count of bases not matched to a gene: 6. CDR1 is MNHNS, CDR2 SASEGT, per germline. The CDR3 nucleotides are TGTGCCAGCTTGACTAGCGGGAGAGGGGAGCAGTACTTC. Residues: CASLTSGRGEQYF.

The chain recombines TRBV4-2 with TRBJ2-5; 11 bases match TRBD2. The CDR3 is 16 residues long. CDR1 is LGHNA and CDR2 is YNFKEQ in the germline V gene. The ends lost 5 bases at V and 2 bases at J; junction bases unmatched: 7. The CDR3 nucleotides are TGTGCCAGCAGCTCGCGACTAGCGGGATCACAAGAGACCCAGTACTTC. Residues: CASSSRLAGSQETQYF.

The rearrangement links TRBV1 to TRBJ2-6. TRBV1 is a pseudogene locus. The CDR3 extends over 18 amino acids. This chain's CDR3 is CTSSRVSLCTSRANVLTF. In DNA, the CDR3 is TGCACCAGCAGCCGGGTCAGTTTGTGCACAAGTCGGGCCAACGTCCTGACTTTC.

In this sample, this clone is large. The chain has TRBV7-2 and TRBJ2-6; D is uncertain. There are 16 residues in the CDR3. CDR1 and CDR2 from the germline V gene are SGHTA and FQGNSA. Deletions cut 2 bases from V and 0 bases from J, with 8 bases between. The DNA of the CDR3 is TGTGCCAGCAGCTTAACAATACCCTCTGGGGCCAACGTCCTGACTTTC. Residues: CASSLTIPSGANVLTF.